Below are 17 T cell receptor beta chains sequenced from a single sample in a study of control samples from healthy donors and cancer patients. The repertoire was sequenced with immunoSEQ multiplex PCR; TCRdb's copy has only in-frame clones and lacks some. The data contain roughly 140,000 clones, around 90% of them seen just once; the ten biggest clones take up over 4.5%. The sequencing input was blood. The receptors originated from a man aged 25-45 years in good health.

This rearrangement joins TRBV7-2 to TRBJ2-2, with no clear D. V was clipped by 5 bases and J by 4 bases, with 14 bases between them. Germline-derived CDR1 and CDR2 are SGHTA and FQGNSA. The CDR3 spans 15 residues. Written as DNA, the CDR3 is TGTGCCAGCAGCCCAGCCGCAGTCCGCACCGGGGAGCTGTTTTTT. Translating gives CASSPAAVRTGELFF.

The chain carries TRBV5-1 and TRBJ2-1, with TRBD2 matching over 8 bases. Trimming cost V 0 bases and J 1 base; bases outside gene matches: 12. Germline V lookup: CDR1 SGHRS, CDR2 YFSETQ. This CDR3 has 19 amino acids. The CDR3 DNA sequence: TGCGCCAGCAGCTTGGCCACGGGGGGGCTGCTGGGGTCCTACAATGAGCAGTTCTTC. Translation gives CASSLATGGLLGSYNEQFF.

The chain uses TRBV10-3 and TRBJ1-1; 7 bases align to TRBD1. Germline CDR1 and CDR2: ENHRY and SYGVKD. The CDR3 is 16 amino acids. Trimming cost V 6 bases and J 1 base; bases outside gene matches: 11. CDR3 protein: CAISHPGQTGNTEAFF. The DNA of the CDR3 is TGTGCCATCAGCCACCCGGGACAGACAGGGAACACTGAAGCTTTCTTT.

The chain uses TRBV19 and TRBJ2-7, with unresolved D. V gave up 6 bases and J gave up 5 bases, with 20 bases separating them. Looked up from germline, CDR1 is LNHDA and CDR2 is SQIVND (reference sequence). The CDR3 runs to 15 residues. CDR3 sequence: CASSPAAGSVHEQYF. The DNA for the CDR3 is TGTGCCAGTAGCCCCGCGGCCGGGTCTGTCCACGAGCAGTACTTC.

The CDR3 loop reads CASSQDSDSYEQYF. CDR3 bases: TGCGCCAGCAGCCAAGATTCCGATTCCTACGAGCAGTACTTC. The chain employs TRBV4-3 and TRBJ2-7; no definite D call. V was shortened by 0 bases and J by 1 base, with 7 bases between the two germline ends. This CDR3 region has 14 residues. Looked up from germline, CDR1 is LGHNA and CDR2 is YSLEER.

The V gene is TRBV30, the J gene TRBJ2-7, with 13 positions matching TRBD2. Germline V CDR1 and CDR2: GTSNPN, SVGIG (reference sequence). This CDR3 contains 17 residues. V gave up 2 bases and J gave up 4 bases; unmatched junction bases: 11. The CDR3 sequence is CAWSHIRTSGRKYEQYF. Here the CDR3 DNA reads TGTGCCTGGAGTCACATAAGGACTAGCGGGAGAAAATACGAGCAGTACTTC.

The chain links TRBV6-5 to TRBJ1-5; D remains ambiguous. The CDR3 is 14 residues long. Germline loops: CDR1 MNHEY, CDR2 SVGAGI. With 3 bases removed from V and 4 bases from J, the gap between germline ends came to 10 bases. CDR3 amino acids: CASSYLGSNQPQHF. CDR3 nucleotides: TGTGCCAGCAGTTATTTAGGGTCTAATCAGCCCCAGCATTTT.

V gene TRBV6-4 combines with J gene TRBJ2-5; 11 bases fit TRBD2. J lost 4 bases, V lost 4 bases, and 8 bases had no gene match. This CDR3 spans 16 amino acids. The germline V gene has CDR1 MRHNA and CDR2 SNTAGT. The CDR3 spells CASSAVAGGHRETQYF. The CDR3 nucleotides are TGTGCCAGCAGTGCCGTAGCGGGGGGGCATCGAGAGACCCAGTACTTC.

J is TRBJ2-2 and V is TRBV24-1; TRBD2 agrees at 7 bases. This CDR3 spans 19 amino acids. The junction had 14 bases not matched to a gene; V was cut back by 2 bases and J by 3 bases. Germline V lookup: CDR1 KGHDR, CDR2 SFDVKD. The CDR3 is CATSDSHRASGGDTGELFF. CDR3 nucleotides: TGTGCCACCAGTGATTCACACCGGGCTAGCGGCGGGGACACCGGGGAGCTGTTTTTT.

V is TRBV9 and J is TRBJ2-2, with D unclear. This CDR3 is 17 amino acids long. The germline gives CDR1 SGDLS, CDR2 YYNGEE. V shed 1 base and J shed 7 bases, with 20 bases lying between them. The CDR3 sequence: CASSVSSQSVVDGELFF. In DNA form, the CDR3 reads TGTGCCAGCAGCGTATCGTCCCAGTCGGTGGTGGACGGGGAGCTGTTTTTT.

This rearrangement joins TRBV11-2 to TRBJ2-1; D may correspond to TRBD1 or TRBD2 (5 bases each). V lost 8 bases and J 9 bases, leaving 11 bases between the germline ends. CDR3 length equals 11 residues. The V gene's germline CDR1 is SGHAT and CDR2 FQNNGV. The CDR3 loop reads CASSLGGEQFF. CDR3 nucleotide sequence: TGTGCCAGCTCACTTGGGGGTGAGCAGTTCTTC.

V and J are TRBV4-3 and TRBJ2-1, with D possibly being TRBD1 (5 bases). CDR1 and CDR2 (germline): LGHNA, YSLEER. Trimming stripped 0 bases from V and 9 bases from J, with 18 bases between. This CDR3 spans 16 amino acids. CDR3 protein: CASSQDPWGSGGEQFF. CDR3 bases: TGCGCCAGCAGCCAAGATCCCTGGGGCTCAGGTGGTGAGCAGTTCTTC.

This clone showed up just a few times. CDR3 DNA: TGTGCCAGCGGGGGGCGGAGCTCCTACGAGCAGTACTTC. This encodes CASGGRSSYEQYF. The chain uses TRBV27 and TRBJ2-7; D is perhaps TRBD1 or TRBD2 (6 bases each). The CDR3 loop spans 13 amino acids. V lost 8 bases and J lost 0, with 11 bases in between. In germline, CDR1 is MNHEY, CDR2 SMNVEV (reference sequence).

The chain couples TRBV5-4 to TRBJ2-7, with D hard to call. CDR3 length: 13 amino acids. Germline CDR1 SGHNT, CDR2 YYREEE (reference sequence). Trimming removed 2 bases at V and 6 bases at J, with 12 bases between. In DNA, the CDR3 is TGTGCCAGCAGCTTAGGCCGGGCGATCGAGCAGTACTTC. As protein: CASSLGRAIEQYF.

This clone was seen more than once but under ten times. The chain combines TRBV25-1 with TRBJ2-1; TRBD2 matches 10 bases. The CDR3 length is 17 residues. Unmatched junction bases numbered 13, after V lost 3 bases and J lost 8 bases. The germline CDR1 and CDR2 sequences are MGHDK and SYGVNS. This chain's CDR3 is CASSEGIQLAGAYEQFF. The CDR3 coding sequence is TGTGCCAGCAGTGAGGGGATTCAGCTAGCGGGAGCATATGAGCAGTTCTTC.

The gene calls are TRBV2 and TRBJ1-4, with D hard to call. CDR1 and CDR2 (germline): SNHLY, FYNNEI. V lost 2 bases and J 7 bases, leaving 14 bases between the germline ends. CDR3 length: 15 amino acids. In nucleotides, the CDR3 is TGTGCCAGCAGTGAATTCGCTTTCCGAGTTGAAAAACTGTTTTTT. Its translation is CASSEFAFRVEKLFF.

The J gene is TRBJ1-1, the V gene TRBV3-1 (or the pseudogene TRBV3-2); maybe TRBD1 (5 bases). The germline CDR1 and CDR2 sequences are LGHDT and YNNKEL (reference sequence). This CDR3 comprises 16 residues. V lost 0 bases and J 1 base, leaving 12 bases between the germline ends. In DNA form, the CDR3 reads TGTGCCAGCAGCCAAGATCCGCGCAGGGCGAACACTGAAGCTTTCTTT. It encodes CASSQDPRRANTEAFF.